The 23 T cell receptor beta chains below all came from one sample that was sequenced in a study of blood T cells in healthy people across ages. A second about 6 to 12 cycle PCR used barcoded and J-beta primers. TCRdb used MiXCR to reprocess the 5' RACE reads, holding one entry per CDR3 protein. The sample comprises about 830,000 distinct CDR3 sequences, over 45% of which are singletons, and about 20% rests with the top ten. The sequencing input was blood. These receptors were taken from a man younger than 40 in good health.

The chain links TRBV29-1 to TRBJ1-1; TRBD1 aligns across 7 bases. CDR1 SQVTM and CDR2 ANQGSEA come from the germline V gene. The CDR3 loop spans 13 amino acids. V lost 7 bases, J lost 1 base, and 6 bases stayed unmatched. The CDR3: CSADRVGNTEAFF. CDR3 nucleotides: TGCAGCGCCGACAGGGTAGGGAACACTGAAGCTTTCTTT.

This clonotype was seen a handful of times. The genes are TRBV4-2 and TRBJ2-1, with D hard to call. This CDR3 comprises 12 residues. Germline CDR1 reads LGHNA; CDR2 reads YNFKEQ. V was clipped by 1 base and J by 8 bases, with 6 bases between them. CDR3 nucleotide sequence: TGTGCCAGCAGCCAAGGGAGCCATGAGCAGTTCTTC. This codes for CASSQGSHEQFF.

The chain is built from TRBV20-1 and TRBJ2-3, with a tentative D call TRBD2 (5 bases). With 3 bases removed from V and 8 bases from J, the gap between germline ends came to 12 bases. The CDR3 has 12 residues. CDR1 is DFQATT, CDR2 SNEGSKA, per germline (reference sequence). In DNA form, the CDR3 reads TGCAGTGCTAGCGGCGTGCGGGCTACGCAGTATTTT. This codes for CSASGVRATQYF.

This clonotype was counted ten times or more. The chain uses TRBV28 and TRBJ2-5, with D tentatively TRBD1 (6 bases). V dropped 3 bases and J dropped 5 bases, with 16 bases sitting between them. The length of the CDR3 is 15 residues. Germline values: CDR1 MDHEN, CDR2 SYDVKM. CDR3 region: CASSFLNRVGETQYF. CDR3 nucleotides: TGTGCCAGCAGTTTCCTTAACAGGGTAGGGGAGACCCAGTACTTC. Full variable domain (rest looked up from reference TRBV28 and TRBJ2-5): DVKVTQSSRYLVKRTGEKVFLECVQDMDHENMFWYRQDPGLGLRLIYFSYDVKMKEKGDIPEGYSVSREKKERFSLILESASTNQTSMYLCASSFLNRVGETQYFGPGTRLLVL.

This clonotype was seen once. The chain has TRBV4-2 and TRBJ2-5, with TRBD1 matching 7 bases. Losses at the gene ends were 1 base for V and 1 base for J; bases not matched to a gene: 9. Germline V gives CDR1 LGHNA, CDR2 YNFKEQ. The CDR3 has 17 amino acids. In DNA, the CDR3 is TGTGCCAGCAGCCAAGGAGGGAGTCAGGGGGTCCAAGAGACCCAGTACTTC. Residues: CASSQGGSQGVQETQYF.

The CDR3 DNA sequence: TGTGCCAGCAGTTACGGGTCAGGCAAAACCTACGAGCAGTACTTC. Protein sequence: CASSYGSGKTYEQYF. The chain couples TRBV6-5 to TRBJ2-7; D gene ambiguous. Germline V gene data show CDR1 as MNHEY and CDR2 as SVGAGI. CDR3 length: 15 amino acids. The V end was cut by 2 bases, the J end by 2 bases, with 13 bases between.

The chain has TRBV7-6 and TRBJ2-5; a weak D match, TRBD2 (5 bases). V was trimmed by 0 bases and J by 5 bases, leaving 13 bases between them. The length of the CDR3 is 15 residues. The germline gives CDR1 SGHVS, CDR2 FNYEAQ. For the CDR3, the DNA is TGTGCCAGCAGCTTAGCGGGCGTAGGCGGGGAGACCCAGTACTTC. This encodes CASSLAGVGGETQYF.

This clonotype was seen a handful of times. The V and J genes are TRBV20-1 and TRBJ2-3; 11 nucleotides agree with TRBD2. The germline gives CDR1 DFQATT, CDR2 SNEGSKA (reference sequence). This CDR3 is 15 amino acids long. Unmatched junction bases numbered 4, after V lost 5 bases and J lost 0 bases. The CDR3 protein is CSAPGLAASTDTQYF. The CDR3 region has the DNA TGCAGTGCTCCGGGACTAGCGGCAAGCACAGATACGCAGTATTTT.

The table lists this clonotype with a few counts. The chain couples TRBV4-3 to TRBJ2-7; possible D gene TRBD1, 5 bases. V was clipped by 0 bases and J by 0 bases, with 12 bases between them. The CDR3 runs 16 residues. The germline V gene encodes CDR1 LGHNA and CDR2 YSLEER. CDR3 loop: CASSQDQGASSYEQYF. CDR3 coding DNA: TGCGCCAGCAGCCAAGATCAGGGTGCAAGCTCCTACGAGCAGTACTTC.

The chain uses TRBV29-1 and TRBJ1-1; 8 positions match TRBD1. The germline V gene encodes CDR1 SQVTM and CDR2 ANQGSEA. This CDR3 contains 15 residues. The V segment lost 4 bases and the J segment 1 base; nucleotides outside the gene matches: 8. The CDR3 protein is CSVGDRGRGNTEAFF. CDR3 bases: TGCAGCGTTGGAGACAGGGGCCGGGGGAACACTGAAGCTTTCTTT.

The rearrangement uses TRBV12-3 or TRBV12-4 and TRBJ2-5; the D gene is possibly TRBD1 (5 bases). The CDR3 is 13 residues long. The V gene lost 6 bases and the J gene lost 0 bases, with 8 bases spanning the gap. CDR3 bases: TGTGCCAGCAGGCGACAGAACCAAGAGACCCAGTACTTC. Translation gives CASRRQNQETQYF.

The chain has TRBV6-5 and TRBJ1-2; D gene uncertain. This CDR3 is 15 amino acids long. V was clipped by 0 bases and J by 2 bases, with 10 bases between them. Germline CDR1 reads MNHEY; CDR2 reads SVGAGI. The CDR3 sequence is CASSYSGLQNYGYTF. CDR3 coding DNA: TGTGCCAGCAGTTACTCAGGGCTCCAAAACTATGGCTACACCTTC.

This clonotype was seen just once. V gene TRBV6-4 combines with J gene TRBJ2-3; D may correspond to TRBD1 or TRBD2 (5 bases each). Looked up from germline, CDR1 is MRHNA and CDR2 is SNTAGT. V lost 6 bases, J lost 11 bases, and 21 bases lay in between. The CDR3 extends over 14 amino acids. In nucleotides, the CDR3 is TGTGCCAGCAGCGACGCCCCCGAGGGGATGGGGCAGTATTTT. Amino acids: CASSDAPEGMGQYF.

The rearrangement uses TRBV4-3 and TRBJ2-3; D remains ambiguous. Trimming stripped 0 bases from V and 6 bases from J, with 7 bases between. The CDR3 contains 13 residues. The germline V gene encodes CDR1 LGHNA and CDR2 YSLEER. CDR3 nucleotides: TGCGCCAGCAGCCAAGAGGAGCAGGATACGCAGTATTTT. It codes for CASSQEEQDTQYF.

The V gene is TRBV15, the J gene TRBJ2-7; no clear D gene. With 1 base removed from V and 0 bases from J, the gap between germline ends came to 7 bases. The CDR3 consists of 14 residues. Germline V gene data show CDR1 as LNHNV and CDR2 as YYDKDF (reference sequence). CDR3 in DNA: TGTGCCACCAGCAGAGGTGTAGCCTCCTACGAGCAGTACTTC. Its protein product is CATSRGVASYEQYF.

V usage is TRBV5-1 and J usage is TRBJ2-1; D ambiguous. The CDR3 has 13 residues. The germline V gene has CDR1 SGHRS and CDR2 YFSETQ. The germline V and J ends were trimmed by 4 bases and 4 bases, with 9 bases remaining between them. The CDR3: CASSEDPYNEQFF. The CDR3 DNA reads TGCGCCAGCAGCGAGGACCCTTACAATGAGCAGTTCTTC.

The chain has TRBV7-2 and TRBJ1-1, with a tentative D call TRBD1 (6 bases). CDR3 size: 13 residues. Trimming removed 5 bases from V and 4 bases from J, with 11 bases in between. CDR1 and CDR2 (germline): SGHTA, FQGNSA. This chain's CDR3 is CASSASRGTEAFF. The CDR3 nucleotides are TGTGCCAGCAGCGCGTCCAGGGGCACTGAAGCTTTCTTT.

This clonotype was recorded a few times. This chain uses TRBV4-2 with TRBJ2-5, with a possible D match to TRBD1 (6 bases). The tail of the sequence fits TRBJ2-7 better, so the J call may be wrong. Per germline, CDR1 LGHNA and CDR2 YNFKEQ. This CDR3 has 17 amino acids. CDR3 bases: TGTGCCAGCAGCCAAGGACGACTCGAGGGGGTAAAGGGCGAGCAGTACTTC. Its protein product is CASSQGRLEGVKGEQYF.

The rearrangement links TRBV29-1 to TRBJ2-3; a possible D gene is TRBD2 (5 bases). V gave up 6 bases and J gave up 5 bases, with 15 bases separating them. CDR1 SQVTM and CDR2 ANQGSEA come from the germline V gene. The length of the CDR3 is 13 residues. The CDR3 is CSVAAPGRDTQYF. As DNA, the CDR3 is TGCAGCGTCGCGGCTCCGGGGAGAGATACGCAGTATTTT.

The sample holds a few counts of this clonotype. The chain links TRBV14 to TRBJ2-7, with 14 nucleotides matching TRBD2. Germline V CDR1 and CDR2: SGHDN, FVKESK. The CDR3 length is 14 residues. The trim removed 6 bases at V and 6 bases at J, leaving 4 bases unmatched. The CDR3 DNA sequence: TGTGCCAGCAGGACCGGGACTAGCGGGAGCGAGCAGTACTTC. Amino acids: CASRTGTSGSEQYF.

This clonotype has just a few counts. The V call is TRBV20-1, the J call TRBJ2-7; 7 bases fit TRBD2. The germline V gene encodes CDR1 DFQATT and CDR2 SNEGSKA (reference sequence). The ends lost 7 bases at V and 5 bases at J; junction bases unmatched: 14. CDR3 length equals 14 residues. The CDR3 bases are TGCAGTGTTACTGCGGGAGATCAGAAAAACGAGCAGTACTTC. Its protein is CSVTAGDQKNEQYF.

This clonotype appeared many times. The chain uses TRBV7-2 and TRBJ2-3, with a weak D call TRBD2 (6 bases). Trimming removed 3 bases from V and 6 bases from J, with 10 bases in between. There are 13 residues in the CDR3. CDR1 and CDR2 from the germline V gene are SGHTA and FQGNSA. CDR3 loop: CASSFGAGDTQYF. DNA for the CDR3: TGTGCCAGCAGCTTCGGGGCGGGGGATACGCAGTATTTT.

This clonotype was seen a handful of times. The V gene is TRBV5-1, the J gene TRBJ2-5; TRBD2 matches at 9 bases. Germline CDR1 is SGHRS and CDR2 is YFSETQ. V trimming: 0 bases; J trimming: 4 bases; junction bases outside the gene matches: 10. The CDR3 consists of 17 residues. The CDR3 DNA is TGCGCCAGCAGCTTGGTTGGTGCGGGGGGGTCCGGAGAGACCCAGTACTTC. Its translation is CASSLVGAGGSGETQYF.